The TCR beta chain described here comes from a study of shared clonotypes between healthy human individuals. Findings and limits, study-wide: Across subsets, estimated richness was generally greater for naive than for memory populations.

This clone was counted once. Antigen unknown. Profiling relied on immunoSEQ multiplex PCR, and the TCRdb table lists in-frame clones only, not all of them. The table includes just over 2,000,000 clones, roughly 95% detected once. The V end lost 6 bases, the J end lost 2 bases, and 12 bases lay between the germline ends. Germline-derived CDR1 and CDR2 are SNHLY and FYNNEI. The CDR3 contains 14 residues. Sequencing was done on a sample of naive CD4+ T cells sorted from blood. This sample's subset: CD45RA+ positively selected. The rearrangement joins TRBV2 to TRBJ2-3; D is unclear. This clonotype originated in a man aged 18 to 30 in good health. CDR3 coding DNA: TGTGCCAGCAGGCCCGTTTCGGACACAGATACGCAGTATTTT. Translation: CASRPVSDTDTQYF.